The 5 T cell receptor beta chains reported below all come from one sample, sequenced in a study of cytomegalovirus exposure and HLA in healthy donors. The primer mix had 60 Vbeta and 13 Jbeta primers. TCRdb's copy holds only in-frame clones and misses some; the assay was immunoSEQ multiplex PCR. The sample lists about 110,000 clones, 70% to 80% occurring once. The sequencing input was PBMCs. The source of these receptors is a female donor in good health and CMV-seronegative.

The chain is built from TRBV5-1 and TRBJ2-5, with D perhaps matching TRBD1 (5 bases). The V and J ends lost 0 bases and 2 bases respectively, with 8 bases between them. CDR1 SGHRS and CDR2 YFSETQ come from the germline V gene. The CDR3 totals 14 residues. This chain's CDR3 is CASSLGTLQETQYF. The CDR3 DNA is TGCGCCAGCAGCTTGGGGACACTTCAAGAGACCCAGTACTTC.

This sequence joins TRBV2 and TRBJ2-2; 12 bases line up with TRBD1. Germline loops: CDR1 SNHLY, CDR2 FYNNEI. This CDR3 is built from 16 residues. The J segment lost 0 bases and the V segment lost 6 bases, leaving 2 bases of the junction unmatched. CDR3 loop: CASRGTGGANTGELFF. The CDR3 DNA sequence: TGTGCCAGCAGAGGGACAGGGGGCGCGAACACCGGGGAGCTGTTTTTT.

The chain combines TRBV7-9 with TRBJ2-3; 10 bases line up with TRBD2. The length of the CDR3 is 17 residues. Germline-derived CDR1 and CDR2 are SEHNR and FQNEAQ (reference sequence). Unmatched junction bases numbered 10, after V lost 5 bases and J lost 2 bases. The CDR3 nucleotides are TGTGCCAGCAGCCACCCTCTAGCGGGAGAGATCACAGATACGCAGTATTTT. As protein: CASSHPLAGEITDTQYF.

The rearrangement uses TRBV27 and TRBJ2-1; the match to TRBD2 covers 9 bases. The CDR3 loop spans 15 amino acids. Germline CDR1 is MNHEY and CDR2 is SMNVEV (reference sequence). J lost 4 bases, V lost 6 bases, and 7 bases had no gene match. The CDR3 region has the DNA TGTGCCAGCAGCCCTTGGACTAGCGCGTACAATGAGCAGTTCTTC. As protein: CASSPWTSAYNEQFF.

The gene calls are TRBV29-1 and TRBJ1-1; perhaps TRBD1 as D (6 bases). The CDR3 has 12 residues. The V gene's germline CDR1 is SQVTM and CDR2 ANQGSEA. V was trimmed by 4 bases and J by 6 bases, leaving 12 bases between them. CDR3 protein: CSVGREGAEAFF. In nucleotides, the CDR3 is TGCAGCGTTGGACGAGAGGGGGCTGAAGCTTTCTTT.